Each of the 27 T cell receptor beta chains below was sequenced from the same sample in a study of blood T cell repertoires in COVID-19. Sequenced by immunoSEQ multiplex PCR; TCRdb stores in-frame clones only, minus some. Of about 130,000 clones in the sample, roughly 85% were seen once. The sample comprised peripheral blood. The receptors here all came from an elderly woman with COVID-19, enrolled during active disease.

The V call is TRBV5-6, the J call TRBJ2-1; a weak D match, TRBD2 (6 bases). The CDR3 length is 15 residues. V lost 5 bases to trimming and J lost 4 bases, with 16 bases between them. The germline V gene encodes CDR1 SGHDT and CDR2 YYEEEE. CDR3 nucleotide sequence: TGTGCCAGCAGTGAGACGGGGGTGGGGTACAATGAGCAGTTCTTC. This translates into CASSETGVGYNEQFF.

The V gene is TRBV29-1, the J gene TRBJ2-2; D remains unclear. Trimming cost V 4 bases and J 2 bases, with 14 bases left between them. The CDR3 totals 15 residues. Germline CDR1 is SQVTM and CDR2 is ANQGSEA. This chain's CDR3 is CSVVERHSNTGELFF. CDR3 DNA sequence: TGCAGCGTTGTAGAAAGACACTCTAACACCGGGGAGCTGTTTTTT.

V is TRBV6-5 and J is TRBJ2-7; 8 bases map to TRBD1. CDR3 length equals 15 residues. CDR1 MNHEY and CDR2 SVGAGI come from the germline V gene. V trimming: 6 bases; J trimming: 0 bases; junction bases outside the gene matches: 7. Here the CDR3 reads CASSLRTGSSYEQYF. DNA of the CDR3: TGTGCCAGCAGCCTCCGGACAGGGTCCTCCTACGAGCAGTACTTC.

The V gene is TRBV7-2, the J gene TRBJ1-5; no clear D gene. Germline CDR1 SGHTA, CDR2 FQGNSA. The CDR3 contains 14 residues. Trimming took 5 bases from V and 0 from J, leaving 8 bases between them. CDR3 sequence reads: CASSHPGSNQPQHF. Here the CDR3 DNA reads TGTGCCAGCAGCCACCCCGGTAGCAATCAGCCCCAGCATTTT.

The rearrangement uses TRBV2 and TRBJ1-2; 12 positions match TRBD1. This CDR3 comprises 14 residues. V shed 6 bases, J shed 7 bases, and the junction held 6 bases outside the gene matches. In germline, CDR1 is SNHLY, CDR2 FYNNEI. CDR3 coding DNA: TGTGCCAGCAGGCCGGGACAGGGGGCTGGTGGCTACACCTTC. Its translation: CASRPGQGAGGYTF.

This clone was seen a few times. The chain links TRBV11-2 to TRBJ1-1; TRBD1 agrees at 12 bases. The germline V gene encodes CDR1 SGHAT and CDR2 FQNNGV. The CDR3 runs to 12 residues. The ends lost 8 bases at V and 11 bases at J; junction bases unmatched: 6. CDR3 bases: TGTGCCAGCGGGGGACAGGGGGCCGGGGCTTTCTTT. It is translated as CASGGQGAGAFF. The whole variable domain, filled in from reference TRBV11-2 and TRBJ1-1, reads EAGVAQSPRYKIIEKRQSVAFWCNPISGHATLYWYQQILGQGPKLLIQFQNNGVVDDSQLPKDRFSAERLKGVDSTLKIQPAKLEDSAVYLCASGGQGAGAFFGQGTRLTVV.

J is TRBJ2-1 and V is TRBV28, with 7 bases fitting TRBD2. CDR3 length equals 13 residues. Germline values: CDR1 MDHEN, CDR2 SYDVKM. J was trimmed by 4 bases and V by 6 bases; bases with no gene match: 3. CDR3 bases: TGTGCCAGCAGAGCGGGAACATACAATGAGCAGTTCTTC. Its protein is CASRAGTYNEQFF.

The sample holds a few counts of this clone. This chain uses TRBV5-1 with TRBJ2-5, with a weak D call TRBD1 (6 bases). The V gene's germline CDR1 is SGHRS and CDR2 YFSETQ. The V end was cut by 3 bases, the J end by 4 bases, with 10 bases between. This CDR3 region has 13 residues. The CDR3 sequence is CASSSTGRETQYF. CDR3 DNA sequence: TGCGCCAGCAGCTCCACAGGGAGAGAGACCCAGTACTTC.

V gene TRBV10-1 combines with J gene TRBJ1-4, with 7 bases lining up with TRBD1. V was pared by 6 bases and J by 7 bases, with 11 bases of the junction left unmatched. Germline V lookup: CDR1 WNHNN, CDR2 SYGVQD (reference sequence). The CDR3 has 15 amino acids. The CDR3: CASSDRDTVLEKLFF. DNA for the CDR3: TGCGCCAGCAGCGACAGGGACACGGTCCTTGAAAAACTGTTTTTT.

As concerns this clone: The same CDR3 is also encoded by other DNA sequences in this sample. The genes are TRBV7-9 and TRBJ1-4; TRBD1 agrees at 8 bases. The CDR3 totals 14 residues. The germline gives CDR1 SEHNR, CDR2 FQNEAQ (reference sequence). The V gene end was trimmed by 5 bases and the J gene end by 6 bases; junction bases not matched to a gene: 5. The CDR3 sequence: CASSLGQGDEKLFF. The CDR3 DNA follows: TGTGCCAGCAGCCTCGGACAGGGTGATGAAAAACTGTTTTTT.

The chain combines TRBV6-1 with TRBJ1-2; 10 nucleotides agree with TRBD1. In germline, CDR1 is MNHNS, CDR2 SASEGT. V trimming: 0 bases; J trimming: 6 bases; junction bases outside the gene matches: 1. The CDR3 has 14 residues. The CDR3 here is CASSEAGQGNGYTF. In DNA form, the CDR3 reads TGTGCCAGCAGTGAAGCGGGACAGGGGAATGGCTACACCTTC.

This chain joins TRBV20-1 and TRBJ1-2; D ambiguous. There are 12 residues in the CDR3. V was cut by 3 bases and J by 5 bases, with 10 bases left in between. Germline V gene sequence: CDR1 DFQATT, CDR2 SNEGSKA (reference sequence). The chain's CDR3 is CSASLLSYGYTF. The DNA of the CDR3 is TGCAGTGCTAGTTTACTCTCGTATGGCTACACCTTC.

The genes are TRBV15 and TRBJ1-2; no clear D gene. V was trimmed by 0 bases and J by 5 bases, leaving 13 bases between them. Germline CDR1 and CDR2: LNHNV and YYDKDF (reference sequence). The CDR3 length is 15 residues. CDR3 nucleotide sequence: TGTGCCACCAGCAGAGATCAAGGAGACTTATATGGCTACACCTTC. This gives the protein CATSRDQGDLYGYTF.

This chain joins TRBV19 and TRBJ2-1; D gene uncertain. Trimming removed 7 bases from V and 8 bases from J, with 15 bases in between. Germline assignment: CDR1 LNHDA and CDR2 SQIVND (reference sequence). This CDR3 has 13 residues. The CDR3, as DNA: TGTGCCAGTACCCCGCCTCTGAGCGATGAGCAGTTCTTC. It yields the protein CASTPPLSDEQFF.

The chain carries TRBV27 and TRBJ2-1; 11 nucleotides agree with TRBD2. This CDR3 contains 15 residues. The V gene's germline CDR1 is MNHEY and CDR2 SMNVEV (reference sequence). With V trimmed by 6 bases and J by 6 bases, 7 bases remained unmatched. This CDR3 reads CASSLVAGGINEQFF. The DNA for the CDR3 is TGTGCCAGCAGCCTCGTAGCGGGAGGGATCAATGAGCAGTTCTTC.

The chain combines TRBV27 with TRBJ1-2, with D unresolved. Germline values: CDR1 MNHEY, CDR2 SMNVEV (reference sequence). V lost 5 bases, J lost 2 bases, and 12 bases lay in between. This CDR3 is 14 amino acids long. Here the CDR3 DNA reads TGTGCCAGCAGTCCCGCGGGCCAAAACTATGGCTACACCTTC. Amino acids: CASSPAGQNYGYTF.

This clone was seen just once. The chain combines TRBV9 with TRBJ2-1; 8 nucleotides align to TRBD2. V was clipped by 4 bases and J by 1 base; unmatched bases: 7. CDR1 is SGDLS, CDR2 YYNGEE, per germline. This CDR3 has 16 residues. The CDR3 sequence is CASSPRLASSYNEQFF. In DNA, the CDR3 is TGTGCCAGCAGCCCACGACTAGCGAGTTCCTACAATGAGCAGTTCTTC.

The table lists this clone with a few counts. V gene TRBV4-3 combines with J gene TRBJ2-7, with D tentatively TRBD2 (6 bases). This CDR3 is 13 amino acids long. Trimming left V 3 bases short and J 6 bases short, with 12 bases between. Germline V gene data show CDR1 as LGHNA and CDR2 as YSLEER. The CDR3 DNA follows: TGCGCCAGCAGCCAGGCCCGGGGGTCCGAGCAGTACTTC. This translates into CASSQARGSEQYF.

This chain uses TRBV3-1 (or the pseudogene TRBV3-2) with TRBJ1-1; D possibly corresponds to TRBD1 (5 bases). This CDR3 contains 15 residues. CDR1 is LGHDT and CDR2 is YNNKEL in the germline V gene (reference sequence). Trimming stripped 6 bases from V and 5 bases from J, with 19 bases between. The CDR3 reads CASSQKLGGATEAFF. The CDR3 DNA is TGTGCCAGCAGTCAAAAGCTGGGCGGGGCTACTGAAGCTTTCTTT.

The chain links TRBV24-1 to TRBJ2-3; D is undetermined. V was trimmed by 4 bases and J by 0 bases, leaving 7 bases between them. CDR3 size: 14 residues. Germline-derived CDR1 and CDR2 are KGHDR and SFDVKD. The CDR3 is CATSDSVSTDTQYF. The CDR3 DNA sequence: TGTGCCACCAGTGACTCGGTCAGCACAGATACGCAGTATTTT.

The V call is TRBV27, the J call TRBJ2-1, with no clear D. Germline loops: CDR1 MNHEY, CDR2 SMNVEV (reference sequence). CDR3 size: 14 residues. V lost 6 bases, J lost 9 bases, and 18 bases lay in between. The CDR3 nucleotides read TGTGCCAGCAGCCCCCGTCGAGAGTCCGGTGAGCAGTTCTTC. Its translation is CASSPRRESGEQFF.

The J gene is TRBJ1-2, the V gene TRBV28; unclear D gene. The CDR3 has 11 amino acids. The V and J ends lost 5 bases and 5 bases respectively, with 6 bases between them. Germline values: CDR1 MDHEN, CDR2 SYDVKM. The CDR3 DNA reads TGTGCCAGCAGTCGGGAGTATGGCTACACCTTC. Its protein is CASSREYGYTF.

The chain links TRBV28 to TRBJ1-5; D is perhaps TRBD1 (6 bases). The CDR3 is made up of 18 amino acids. CDR1 MDHEN and CDR2 SYDVKM come from the germline V gene. With 3 bases removed from V and 6 bases from J, the gap between germline ends came to 24 bases. The CDR3 region is CASSFEGGQGIFLQPQHF. In nucleotides, the CDR3 is TGTGCCAGCAGTTTTGAGGGGGGGCAGGGGATCTTCCTTCAGCCCCAGCATTTT.

This clone was seen just once. CDR3 in DNA: TGTGCCAGCAGCGAACAAGCGGGAGGTCGCACAGATACGCAGTATTTT. It is translated as CASSEQAGGRTDTQYF. The chain employs TRBV9 and TRBJ2-3; 9 nucleotides agree with TRBD2. CDR1 is SGDLS and CDR2 is YYNGEE in the germline V gene. The CDR3 loop spans 16 amino acids. Germline trimming cut 3 bases from V and 1 base from J; bases unmatched to any gene: 6.

The V call is TRBV11-2, the J call TRBJ2-1; 12 bases fit TRBD2. The junction had 9 bases not matched to a gene; V was cut back by 5 bases and J by 7 bases. CDR3 length: 16 amino acids. In germline, CDR1 is SGHAT, CDR2 FQNNGV. The CDR3 spells CASSTLAGGPGNEQFF. The CDR3, as DNA: TGTGCCAGCAGCACCCTAGCGGGAGGGCCGGGGAATGAGCAGTTCTTC.

This clone appeared a few times. The CDR3 protein is CASSTTRQGAGANVLTF. The CDR3 coding sequence is TGTGCCAGCAGCACGACGAGACAGGGGGCTGGGGCCAACGTCCTGACTTTC. The rearrangement uses TRBV7-9 and TRBJ2-6; 9 bases map to TRBD1. The CDR3 consists of 17 residues. J gave up 2 bases and V 5 bases, and 7 bases lay outside the gene matches. The germline V gene has CDR1 SEHNR and CDR2 FQNEAQ (reference sequence).

CDR3 residues: CASSSRDFYNEQFF. The DNA of the CDR3 is TGTGCCAGCAGTTCACGGGACTTCTACAATGAGCAGTTCTTC. The chain combines TRBV28 with TRBJ2-1, with a possible D match to TRBD2 (6 bases). The CDR3 contains 14 residues. V was shortened by 4 bases and J by 3 bases, with 10 bases between the two germline ends. Germline V gene sequence: CDR1 MDHEN, CDR2 SYDVKM.